These 8 T cell receptor beta chains share one sample of origin, sequenced in a study of shared clonotypes between healthy human individuals. Naive CD8 populations comprised CD45RO-negative cells positively selected for CCR7, excluding terminally differentiated effector memory CD45RA+ cells. TCRdb's copy holds only in-frame clones and misses some; the assay was immunoSEQ multiplex PCR. This sample has approximately 600,000 clones; 95% occur once, and the top ten carry about 0.11%. Material for sequencing was naive CD8+ T cells sorted from blood. These receptors all come from a woman aged 25 to 39 in good health.

J is TRBJ1-2 and V is TRBV5-4; unclear D gene. Germline V gene sequence: CDR1 SGHNT, CDR2 YYREEE (reference sequence). The ends were cut back, 0 bases at V and 4 bases at J, with 7 bases in the middle. The CDR3 covers 13 residues. This CDR3 is CASSLVQSYGYTF. CDR3 nucleotide sequence: TGTGCCAGCAGCTTGGTACAGAGCTATGGCTACACCTTC.

The rearrangement links TRBV2 to TRBJ2-2; D may be TRBD2 (5 bases). CDR1 is SNHLY, CDR2 FYNNEI, per germline. The germline V and J ends were trimmed by 10 bases and 7 bases, with 16 bases remaining between them. This CDR3 is built from 13 residues. The DNA for the CDR3 is TGTGCCACCGCAGCGGAGCTAAACGGGGAGCTGTTTTTT. Translating it yields CATAAELNGELFF.

The rearrangement joins TRBV27 to TRBJ2-7; D possibly corresponds to TRBD1 (6 bases). CDR3 size: 13 residues. The ends were cut back, 8 bases at V and 0 bases at J, with 11 bases in the middle. In germline, CDR1 is MNHEY, CDR2 SMNVEV (reference sequence). The CDR3 DNA reads as TGTGCCAGCGCCGACAGGAGCTCCTACGAGCAGTACTTC. Translating gives CASADRSSYEQYF.

This chain uses TRBV15 with TRBJ2-3, with TRBD1 identical over 7 bases. The CDR3 is 16 amino acids. The ends lost 5 bases at V and 4 bases at J; junction bases unmatched: 12. CDR1 is LNHNV and CDR2 is YYDKDF in the germline V gene (reference sequence). The CDR3 reads CATSSEDRVVPDTQYF. CDR3 DNA: TGTGCCACCAGCTCCGAAGACAGGGTAGTTCCAGATACGCAGTATTTT.

V is TRBV4-1 and J is TRBJ2-7; TRBD1 matches at 10 bases. This CDR3 spans 16 amino acids. Germline V lookup: CDR1 MGHRA, CDR2 YSYEKL. J gave up 4 bases and V 3 bases, and 9 bases lay outside the gene matches. The CDR3 region has the DNA TGCGCCAGCAGCCACGCGGCCGGGACAGGGGTTTACGAGCAGTACTTC. Translating gives CASSHAAGTGVYEQYF.

The genes are TRBV13 and TRBJ2-7, with D possibly matching TRBD2 (5 bases). Per the germline V gene, CDR1 is PRHDT and CDR2 is FYEKMQ (reference sequence). The CDR3 length is 13 residues. V lost 0 bases, J lost 6 bases, and 9 bases lay in between. The chain's CDR3 is CASSLGLGGEQYF. CDR3 sequence (DNA): TGTGCCAGCAGCTTAGGCCTAGGAGGCGAGCAGTACTTC. Using reference TRBV13 and TRBJ2-7 for the parts outside the CDR3, the full variable domain is AAGVIQSPRHLIKEKRETATLKCYPIPRHDTVYWYQQGPGQDPQFLISFYEKMQSDKGSIPDRFSAQQFSDYHSELNMSSLELGDSALYFCASSLGLGGEQYFGPGTRLTVT.

This clone was observed a single time. The chain is built from TRBV25-1 and TRBJ1-1; the D is unclear. From germline, CDR1 is MGHDK and CDR2 SYGVNS. This CDR3 spans 15 amino acids. Trimming took 3 bases from V and 1 from J, leaving 12 bases between them. The CDR3 DNA reads as TGTGCCAGCAGTGATAATAGGATCGGGAACACTGAAGCTTTCTTT. It translates to CASSDNRIGNTEAFF.

The chain has TRBV13 and TRBJ2-1, with a weak D call TRBD2 (5 bases). Looked up from germline, CDR1 is PRHDT and CDR2 is FYEKMQ (reference sequence). Between the trimmed V and J ends, which lost 0 bases and 5 bases, there was a span of 11 bases. The CDR3 extends over 15 amino acids. The CDR3 spells CASSLGWEFDNEQFF. CDR3 DNA: TGTGCCAGCAGCTTAGGGTGGGAGTTCGACAATGAGCAGTTCTTC.